A single sample gave rise to the 5 T cell receptor beta chains below, sequenced in a study of blood T cell repertoires in COVID-19 (dated by TCRdb to between 2020 and 2021). Libraries were built with the immunoSEQ multiplex PCR assay. TCRdb limited this immuneACCESS table to in-frame rearrangements with V and J called. A share of clones is missing; checked studies link under half to unresolved V genes, and the rest is unexplained. The sample yields some 180,000 clones; 65% to 85% were counted once. 6.5% to 8.5% of the sample is in the top ten clones. Sequencing was done on a sample of peripheral blood. Source of these receptors: a woman between 40 and 50 years old with COVID-19, enrolled during active disease.

This chain links TRBV6-5 with TRBJ2-5; D gene ambiguous. Germline V lookup: CDR1 MNHEY, CDR2 SVGAGI. The germline V and J ends were trimmed by 0 bases and 5 bases, with 10 bases remaining between them. This CDR3 has 14 amino acids. In DNA, the CDR3 is TGTGCCAGCAGTTACTCGATTTCTAGGGAGACCCAGTACTTC. It yields the protein CASSYSISRETQYF.

The V gene is TRBV24-1, the J gene TRBJ2-7; 9 bases line up with TRBD2. CDR3 length equals 17 residues. The germline V gene has CDR1 KGHDR and CDR2 SFDVKD. Losses at the gene ends were 4 bases for V and 0 bases for J; bases not matched to a gene: 9. The CDR3 sequence: CATSDRTSAATSYEQYF. Written as DNA, the CDR3 is TGTGCCACCAGTGACCGGACTAGCGCCGCAACCTCCTACGAGCAGTACTTC.

The chain joins TRBV10-2 to TRBJ1-2; TRBD1 agrees at 8 bases. The CDR3 consists of 13 residues. V lost 6 bases, J lost 2 bases, and 2 bases stayed unmatched. The germline V gene encodes CDR1 WSHSY and CDR2 SAAADI. Here the CDR3 DNA reads TGCGCCAGCAGCAGGGGGCCGAACTATGGCTACACCTTC. This codes for CASSRGPNYGYTF.

The chain joins TRBV7-9 to TRBJ2-1, with a weak D call TRBD1 (6 bases). Germline V gene lookup returns CDR1 SEHNR and CDR2 FQNEAQ (reference sequence). Deletions cut 3 bases from V and 4 bases from J, with 13 bases between. The CDR3 length is 15 residues. CDR3 coding DNA: TGTGCCAGCAGCTTCGTGAGAGGGGGATACAATGAGCAGTTCTTC. This gives the protein CASSFVRGGYNEQFF.

The chain recombines TRBV11-2 with TRBJ2-5; TRBD1 aligns across 7 bases. Germline trimming cut 4 bases from V and 4 bases from J; bases unmatched to any gene: 6. Looked up from germline, CDR1 is SGHAT and CDR2 is FQNNGV. This CDR3 region has 14 residues. The CDR3 nucleotides are TGTGCCAGCAGCTCCACCGGGACAGTAGAGACCCAGTACTTC. This gives the protein CASSSTGTVETQYF. The entire variable domain, with the rest obtained from reference TRBV11-2 and TRBJ2-5, is as follows: EAGVAQSPRYKIIEKRQSVAFWCNPISGHATLYWYQQILGQGPKLLIQFQNNGVVDDSQLPKDRFSAERLKGVDSTLKIQPAKLEDSAVYLCASSSTGTVETQYFGPGTRLLVL.